What follows describes a single T cell receptor (beta chain). These data belong to a study of cytomegalovirus exposure and HLA in healthy donors. PCR used 60 Vbeta primers and 13 Jbeta primers. Sequencing was performed with immunoSEQ multiplex PCR; in TCRdb, only in-frame clones are kept and a portion is missing. The sample records under 200,000 clones, 75% being singletons. Sequenced sample: PBMCs. The receptor was derived from a male donor in good health and CMV-seronegative.

This CDR3 reads CASSSKTLVHTQYF. CDR3 bases: TGTGCCAGCAGTTCTAAGACTCTGGTTCATACGCAGTATTTT. V gene TRBV6-5 combines with J gene TRBJ2-3; no firm D call. The CDR3 loop spans 14 amino acids. Deletions cut 4 bases from V and 7 bases from J, with 15 bases between. Germline lookup yields CDR1 MNHEY and CDR2 SVGAGI.